This T cell receptor beta chain appears in the sequencing data of a study of T cells after yellow fever vaccination (dated by TCRdb to 2018 to 2020). With respect to the entire study: The SMART-Seq v4 Ultra Low Input RNA kit was used to prepare libraries from fractions with low cell numbers. To follow T-cell clones before and after both primary and booster YFV17D yellow fever vaccination, bulk TCR alpha and beta repertoires underwent longitudinal sequencing. Two healthy male donors, one aged 18 to 30 and one aged 30 to 40 years, made up the cohort. Blood was drawn at multiple timepoints before and after primary and secondary immunization, with bulk PBMC replicates and cell subsets isolated. Points the paper makes about the study in general: A small share of clonotypes occurred in both CD4 and CD8 compartments, likely arising from convergent recombination. Compared with the primary T-cell response, the secondary T-cell response was faster but weaker, reaching its peak on day 5 rather than on day 15. The study included only a couple of donors, which limits how far the findings can be generalized. After the booster, most clones that had expanded after primary vaccination were detected again (approximately 96% of CD4 and about 88% of CD8), suggesting broad maintenance of memory. Computational filtering was needed because FACS-sorted repertoires could contain abundant contaminating clonotypes from the bulk population.

Interpreted using the paper, the treatment or condition label stands for: live attenuated yellow fever vaccine strain. At each blood-draw timepoint, two biological replicates of bulk PBMCs were collected. PBMCs were isolated from peripheral blood using a standard Ficoll-Paque protocol. TriZol was used to extract RNA from bulk PBMCs, from CD4 and CD8 fractions, and from dextramer-positive and dextramer-negative fractions. The instrument given in TCRdb is Illumina NovaSeq 6000. Synthesis of TCR cDNA relied on 5'RACE template switching, a step that introduced a universal primer site along with unique molecular identifiers. Priming of cDNA synthesis was performed from both the TCR alpha and TCR beta constant segments. Libraries were amplified in two PCR steps, with sample barcodes and sequencing adapters added in the second step. Sequencing of libraries was performed on Illumina HiSeq 2500 (2x100 bp) or NovaSeq (2x150 bp). As for how the authors treated the data: MIGEC was used to demultiplex reads and collapse the reads into UMI consensus sequences, and MiXCR was used for V(D)J alignment. Using edgeR on replicate PBMC samples, clonotypes were called vaccine-responding if FDR was below 0.01 and the log2 fold change was above 5 up to day 15. Each bulk clonotype received a CD4 or CD8 identity based on whether the sequenced CD4 or CD8 repertoire contained that clonotype at higher abundance. In TCRdb, the public reads were trimmed at Q25 with fastp and aligned with MiXCR, with productive beta chains retained. CDR3 protein duplicates are merged, each entry listing the most common genes and DNA. The V and J calls and clone size come from TCRdb's table, not from the authors' own analysis. The sample data list roughly 310,000 distinct CDR3 sequences, and around 4% of these were observed just once. The ten largest account for around 24% of the sample.

This clonotype was observed at least ten times. No antigen is known for it. Base qualities are not recorded, but no much larger clone differs from it by a single base. Reading the germline V gene gives CDR1 LGHNA and CDR2 YSLEER. At the junction V is shortened by 0 bases and J by 9 bases, with 7 bases in between. Spanning cysteine to phenylalanine, the CDR3 consists of 12 amino acids. The kept DNA is CDR3 alone, 36 bases in frame from the first base. The rearrangement joined TRBV4-3 to TRBJ2-3, with the D gene call left open. Material: PBMCs, obtained on the day of the yellow fever booster vaccination. The sequence was obtained from a man between 18 and 35 years old who received the YFV17D yellow fever vaccine. The DNA reads as follows: TGCGCCAGCAGCCAAGATGTCCGGACGCAGTATTTT. Translated, this gives CASSQDVRTQYF.